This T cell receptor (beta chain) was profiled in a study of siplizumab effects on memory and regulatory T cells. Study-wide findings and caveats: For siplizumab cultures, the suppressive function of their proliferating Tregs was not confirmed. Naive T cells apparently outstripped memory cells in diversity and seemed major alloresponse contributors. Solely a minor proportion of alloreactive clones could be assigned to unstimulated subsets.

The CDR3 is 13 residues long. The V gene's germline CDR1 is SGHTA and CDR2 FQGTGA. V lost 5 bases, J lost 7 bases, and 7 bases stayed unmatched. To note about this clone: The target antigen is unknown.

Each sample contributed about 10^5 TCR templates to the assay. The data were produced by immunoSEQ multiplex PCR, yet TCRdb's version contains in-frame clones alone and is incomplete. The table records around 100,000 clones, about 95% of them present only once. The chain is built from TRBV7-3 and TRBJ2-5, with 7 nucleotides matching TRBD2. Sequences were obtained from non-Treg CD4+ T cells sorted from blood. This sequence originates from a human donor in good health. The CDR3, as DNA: TGTGCCAGCAGCCAAGGACTAGATGGGACCCAGTACTTC. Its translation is CASSQGLDGTQYF.